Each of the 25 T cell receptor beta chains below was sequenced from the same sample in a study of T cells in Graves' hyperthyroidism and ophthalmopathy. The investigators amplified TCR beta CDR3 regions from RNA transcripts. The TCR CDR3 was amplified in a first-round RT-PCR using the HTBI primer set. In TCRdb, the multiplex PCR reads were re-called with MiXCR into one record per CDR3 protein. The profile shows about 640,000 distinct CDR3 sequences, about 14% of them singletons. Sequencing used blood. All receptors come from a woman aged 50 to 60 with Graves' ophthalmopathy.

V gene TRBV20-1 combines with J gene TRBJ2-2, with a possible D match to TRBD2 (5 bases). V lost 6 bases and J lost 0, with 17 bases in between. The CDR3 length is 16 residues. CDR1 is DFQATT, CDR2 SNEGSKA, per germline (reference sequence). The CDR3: CSARNSGPANTGELFF. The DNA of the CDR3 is TGCAGTGCCAGAAACAGCGGCCCTGCGAACACCGGGGAGCTGTTTTTT.

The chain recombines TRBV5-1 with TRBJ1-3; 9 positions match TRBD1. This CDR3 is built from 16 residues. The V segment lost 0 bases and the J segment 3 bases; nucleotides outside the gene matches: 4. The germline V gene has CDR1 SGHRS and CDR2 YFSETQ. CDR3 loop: CASSLAGTGYGNTIYF. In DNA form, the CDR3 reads TGCGCCAGCAGCTTGGCCGGGACAGGGTATGGAAACACCATATATTTT.

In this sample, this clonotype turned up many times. The CDR3, as DNA: TGTGCCAGCAGTTTCAGGGGACTAGCGGAAACCTACGAGCAGTACTTC. The encoded protein is CASSFRGLAETYEQYF. This chain links TRBV27 with TRBJ2-7, with 11 positions matching TRBD2. This CDR3 region has 16 residues. V lost 3 bases, J lost 2 bases, and 6 bases stayed unmatched. CDR1 is MNHEY, CDR2 SMNVEV, per germline (reference sequence).

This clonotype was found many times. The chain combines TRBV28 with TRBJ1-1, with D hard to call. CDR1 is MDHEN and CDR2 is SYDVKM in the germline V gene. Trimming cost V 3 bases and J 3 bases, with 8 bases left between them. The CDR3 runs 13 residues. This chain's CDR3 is CASSFARYTEAFF. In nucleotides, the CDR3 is TGTGCCAGCAGTTTTGCCAGGTACACTGAAGCTTTCTTT.

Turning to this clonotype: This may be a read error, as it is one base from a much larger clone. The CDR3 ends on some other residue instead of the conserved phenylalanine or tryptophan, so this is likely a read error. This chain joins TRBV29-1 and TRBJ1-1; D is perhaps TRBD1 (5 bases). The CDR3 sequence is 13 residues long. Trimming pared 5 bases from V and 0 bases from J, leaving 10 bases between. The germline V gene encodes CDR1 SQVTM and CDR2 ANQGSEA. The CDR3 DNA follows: TGCAGCGTTTCGCGGGGGTTGAACACTGAAGCTTTCCTT. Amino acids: CSVSRGLNTEAFL.

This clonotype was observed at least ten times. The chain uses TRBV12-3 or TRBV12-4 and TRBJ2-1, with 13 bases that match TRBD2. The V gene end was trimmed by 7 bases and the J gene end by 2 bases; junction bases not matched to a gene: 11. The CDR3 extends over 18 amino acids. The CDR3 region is CASTRGLAGVSPYNEQFF. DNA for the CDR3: TGTGCCAGCACCAGAGGACTAGCGGGAGTTTCTCCCTACAATGAGCAGTTCTTC.

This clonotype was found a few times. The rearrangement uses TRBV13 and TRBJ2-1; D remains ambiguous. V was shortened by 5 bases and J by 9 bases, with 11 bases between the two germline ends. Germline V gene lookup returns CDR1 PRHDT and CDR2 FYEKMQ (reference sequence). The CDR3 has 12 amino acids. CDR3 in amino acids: CASSPRGREQFF. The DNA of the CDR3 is TGTGCCAGCAGCCCGAGAGGCCGTGAGCAGTTCTTC.

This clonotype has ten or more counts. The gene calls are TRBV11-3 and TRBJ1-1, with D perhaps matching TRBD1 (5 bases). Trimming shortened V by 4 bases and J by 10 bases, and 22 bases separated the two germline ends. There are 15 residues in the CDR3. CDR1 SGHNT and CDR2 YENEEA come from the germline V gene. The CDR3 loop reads CASSSPPGRAEGAFF. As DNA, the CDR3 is TGTGCCAGCAGCTCCCCTCCCGGCAGGGCAGAGGGAGCTTTCTTT.

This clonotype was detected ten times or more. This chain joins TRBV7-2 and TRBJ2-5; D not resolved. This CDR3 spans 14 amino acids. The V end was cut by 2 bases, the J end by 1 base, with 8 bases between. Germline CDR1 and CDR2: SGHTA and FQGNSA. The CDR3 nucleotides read TGTGCCAGCAGCTTAAGGTCGGGCCAAGAGACCCAGTACTTC. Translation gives CASSLRSGQETQYF. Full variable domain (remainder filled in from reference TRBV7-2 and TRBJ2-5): GAGVSQSPSNKVTEKGKDVELRCDPISGHTALYWYRQSLGQGLEFLIYFQGNSAPDKSGLPSDRFSAERTGGSVSTLTIQRTQQEDSAVYLCASSLRSGQETQYFGPGTRLLVL.

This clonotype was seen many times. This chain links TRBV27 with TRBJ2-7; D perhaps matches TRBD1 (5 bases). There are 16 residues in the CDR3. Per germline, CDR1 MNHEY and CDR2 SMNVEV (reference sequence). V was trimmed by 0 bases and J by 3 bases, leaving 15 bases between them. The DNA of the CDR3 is TGTGCCAGCAGTTTATCGGCAGGGCTAATATACTACGAGCAGTACTTC. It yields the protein CASSLSAGLIYYEQYF.

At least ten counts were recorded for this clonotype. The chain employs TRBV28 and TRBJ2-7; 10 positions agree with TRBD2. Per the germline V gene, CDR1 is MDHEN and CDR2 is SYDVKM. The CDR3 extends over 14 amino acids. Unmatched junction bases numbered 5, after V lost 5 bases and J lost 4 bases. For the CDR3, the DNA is TGTGCCAGCAGTATACTAGCGGGAACGTACGAGCAGTACTTC. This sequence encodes CASSILAGTYEQYF.

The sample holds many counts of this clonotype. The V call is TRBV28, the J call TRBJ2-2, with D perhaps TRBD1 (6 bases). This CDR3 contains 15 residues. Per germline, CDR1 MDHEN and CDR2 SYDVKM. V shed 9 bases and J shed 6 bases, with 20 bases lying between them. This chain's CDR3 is CASLQGYVGAGELFF. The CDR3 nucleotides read TGTGCCAGTTTACAGGGTTATGTCGGCGCCGGGGAGCTGTTTTTT.

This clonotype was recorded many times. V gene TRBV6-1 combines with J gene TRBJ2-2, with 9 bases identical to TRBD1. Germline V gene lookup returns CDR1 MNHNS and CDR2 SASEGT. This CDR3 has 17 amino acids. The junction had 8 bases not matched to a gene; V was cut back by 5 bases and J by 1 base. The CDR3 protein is CASSLPGQGLNTGELFF. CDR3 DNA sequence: TGTGCCAGCAGTTTACCGGGACAGGGCTTGAACACCGGGGAGCTGTTTTTT.

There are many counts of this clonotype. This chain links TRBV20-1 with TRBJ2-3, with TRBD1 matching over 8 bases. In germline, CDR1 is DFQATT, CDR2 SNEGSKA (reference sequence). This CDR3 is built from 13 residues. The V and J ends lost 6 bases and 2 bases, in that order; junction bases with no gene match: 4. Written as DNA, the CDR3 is TGCAGTGCCAAGACAGGGGCCACAGATACGCAGTATTTT. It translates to CSAKTGATDTQYF.

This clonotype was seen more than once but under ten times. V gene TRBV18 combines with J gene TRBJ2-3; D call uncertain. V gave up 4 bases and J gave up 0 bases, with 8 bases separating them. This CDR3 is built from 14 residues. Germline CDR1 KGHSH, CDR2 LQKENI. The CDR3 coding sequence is TGTGCCAGCTCACACTCCACTAGCACAGATACGCAGTATTTT. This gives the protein CASSHSTSTDTQYF.

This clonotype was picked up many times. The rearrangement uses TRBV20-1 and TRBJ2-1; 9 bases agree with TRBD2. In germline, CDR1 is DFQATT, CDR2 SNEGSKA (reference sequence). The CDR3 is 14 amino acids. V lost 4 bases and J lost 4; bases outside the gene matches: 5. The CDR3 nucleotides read TGCAGTGCTATTAGCGGGAGTGGGTACAATGAGCAGTTCTTC. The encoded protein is CSAISGSGYNEQFF.

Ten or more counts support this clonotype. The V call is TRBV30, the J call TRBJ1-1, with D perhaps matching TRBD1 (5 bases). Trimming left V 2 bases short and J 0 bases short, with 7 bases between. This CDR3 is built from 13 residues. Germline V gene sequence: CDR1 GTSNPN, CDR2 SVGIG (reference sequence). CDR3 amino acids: CAWSMTVNTEAFF. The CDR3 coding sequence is TGTGCCTGGAGTATGACAGTGAACACTGAAGCTTTCTTT.

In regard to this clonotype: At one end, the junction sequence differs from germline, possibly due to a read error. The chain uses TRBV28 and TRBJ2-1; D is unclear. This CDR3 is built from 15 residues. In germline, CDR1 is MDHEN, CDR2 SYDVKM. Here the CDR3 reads CAGSPTGSSYNEQFF. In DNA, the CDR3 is TGTGCCGGCAGCCCTACTGGAAGCTCCTACAATGAGCAGTTCTTC.

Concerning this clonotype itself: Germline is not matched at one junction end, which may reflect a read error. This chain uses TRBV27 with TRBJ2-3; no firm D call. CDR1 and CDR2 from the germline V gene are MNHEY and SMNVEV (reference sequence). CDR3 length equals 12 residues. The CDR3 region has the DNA TGTGCCAGCAATTTATGGAATGGTACGCAGTATTTT. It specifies CASNLWNGTQYF.

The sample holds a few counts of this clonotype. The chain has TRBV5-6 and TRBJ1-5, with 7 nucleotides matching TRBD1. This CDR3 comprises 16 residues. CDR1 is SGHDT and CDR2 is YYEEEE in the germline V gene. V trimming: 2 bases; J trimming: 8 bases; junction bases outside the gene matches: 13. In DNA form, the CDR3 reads TGTGCCAGCAGCTTACGAACCGGGACAGTTGATAAGCCCCAGCATTTT. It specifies CASSLRTGTVDKPQHF.

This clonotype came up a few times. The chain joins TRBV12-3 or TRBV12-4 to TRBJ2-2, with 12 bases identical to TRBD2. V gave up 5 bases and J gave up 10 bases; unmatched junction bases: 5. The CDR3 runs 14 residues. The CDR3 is CASSPGLAGKELFF. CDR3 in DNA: TGTGCCAGCAGTCCCGGACTAGCGGGAAAGGAGCTGTTTTTT.

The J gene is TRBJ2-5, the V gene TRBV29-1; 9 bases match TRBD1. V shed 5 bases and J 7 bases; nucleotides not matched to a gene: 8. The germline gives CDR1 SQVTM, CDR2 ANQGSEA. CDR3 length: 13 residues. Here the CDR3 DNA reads TGCAGCGTTACACAGGGGGCGCGAGGGACCCAGTACTTC. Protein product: CSVTQGARGTQYF.

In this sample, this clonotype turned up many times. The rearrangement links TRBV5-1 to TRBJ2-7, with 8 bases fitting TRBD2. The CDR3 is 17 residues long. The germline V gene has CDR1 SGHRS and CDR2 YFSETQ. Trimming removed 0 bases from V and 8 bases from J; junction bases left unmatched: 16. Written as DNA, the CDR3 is TGCGCCAGCAGCTTGGGGGCATCGCGGGAGGAGTTCCCTCAGCAGTACTTC. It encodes CASSLGASREEFPQQYF.

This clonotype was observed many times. CDR3 loop: CASSLGRSDEKLFF. CDR3 in DNA: TGTGCCAGCAGTTTGGGCAGGTCGGATGAAAAACTGTTTTTT. The chain uses TRBV12-3 or TRBV12-4 and TRBJ1-4, with no clear D. V was pared by 3 bases and J by 6 bases, with 11 bases between. CDR3 length: 14 residues.

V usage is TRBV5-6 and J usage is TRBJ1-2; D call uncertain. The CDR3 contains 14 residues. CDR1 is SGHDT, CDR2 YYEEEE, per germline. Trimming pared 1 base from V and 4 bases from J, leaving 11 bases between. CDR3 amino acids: CASSLLDLGYGYTF. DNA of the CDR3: TGTGCCAGCAGCTTGTTGGATTTGGGCTATGGCTACACCTTC.